The 27 T cell receptor beta chains given below trace back to one sample, sequenced in a study of shared clonotypes between healthy human individuals. The data were produced by immunoSEQ multiplex PCR, yet TCRdb's version contains in-frame clones alone and is incomplete. The sample holds a few million clones, 93% seen once. Material: naive CD4+ T cells from PBMCs. The subset here: CD45RA+ positively selected. All receptors derive from a man younger than 35 in good health. Some clones in this sample may be carry-over from other donors' samples.

The chain employs TRBV29-1 and TRBJ2-5; no reliable D call. This CDR3 spans 13 amino acids. V was cut by 2 bases and J by 3 bases, with 10 bases left in between. In germline, CDR1 is SQVTM, CDR2 ANQGSEA. The CDR3 DNA sequence: TGCAGCGTTGAAATTCAACAGAAAGAGACCCAGTACTTC. It specifies CSVEIQQKETQYF.

V gene TRBV9 combines with J gene TRBJ2-7, with D tentatively TRBD2 (6 bases). V lost 3 bases and J lost 6, with 19 bases in between. Germline CDR1 and CDR2: SGDLS and YYNGEE. This CDR3 comprises 15 residues. CDR3 DNA sequence: TGTGCCAGCAGCGACGGGGGAGACAGCTCTATCGAGCAGTACTTC. Protein product: CASSDGGDSSIEQYF. Drawing the rest from reference TRBV9 and TRBJ2-7, the complete variable domain is DSGVTQTPKHLITATGQRVTLRCSPRSGDLSVYWYQQSLDQGLQFLIQYYNGEERAKGNILERFSAQQFPDLHSELNLSSLELGDSALYFCASSDGGDSSIEQYFGPGTRLTVT.

This clone showed up just once. The gene calls are TRBV5-4 and TRBJ1-1; TRBD1 matches 7 bases. Trimming removed 4 bases from V and 0 bases from J; junction bases left unmatched: 3. This CDR3 is 14 amino acids long. Looked up from germline, CDR1 is SGHNT and CDR2 is YYREEE (reference sequence). CDR3: CASSKGQLNTEAFF. The CDR3 region has the DNA TGTGCCAGCAGCAAGGGACAGCTGAACACTGAAGCTTTCTTT.

The chain has TRBV4-2 and TRBJ2-7; D is tentatively TRBD1 or TRBD2 (5 bases each). V was clipped by 4 bases and J by 0 bases, with 16 bases between them. Germline V CDR1 and CDR2: LGHNA, YNFKEQ. This CDR3 is 16 amino acids long. As DNA, the CDR3 is TGTGCCAGCAGCCCTTCCCCCGGGACCGTCTCCTACGAGCAGTACTTC. As protein: CASSPSPGTVSYEQYF.

This chain connects TRBV7-2 to TRBJ1-5, with D tentatively TRBD1 (6 bases). CDR1 is SGHTA and CDR2 is FQGNSA in the germline V gene. The CDR3 consists of 15 residues. Deletions cut 2 bases from V and 7 bases from J, with 15 bases between. The CDR3: CASSLQGLGVQPQHF. The CDR3 DNA reads TGTGCCAGCAGCTTACAGGGGTTGGGGGTGCAGCCCCAGCATTTT.

This clone came up once. This chain connects TRBV19 to TRBJ2-7; D unresolved. Germline V gene lookup returns CDR1 LNHDA and CDR2 SQIVND (reference sequence). The length of the CDR3 is 14 residues. V shed 1 base and J shed 2 bases, with 9 bases lying between them. CDR3 bases: TGTGCCAGTAGTATAGGTTGGGGTACCTACGAGCAGTACTTC. It specifies CASSIGWGTYEQYF. Filled out from reference TRBV19 and TRBJ2-7, the complete variable domain reads DGGITQSPKYLFRKEGQNVTLSCEQNLNHDAMYWYRQDPGQGLRLIYYSQIVNDFQKGDIAEGYSVSREKKESFPLTVTSAQKNPTAFYLCASSIGWGTYEQYFGPGTRLTVT.

The chain employs TRBV19 and TRBJ2-7; D call uncertain. V lost 5 bases, J lost 3 bases, and 14 bases lay in between. This CDR3 region has 14 residues. Germline V gene lookup returns CDR1 LNHDA and CDR2 SQIVND (reference sequence). CDR3: CASSAGLGNYEQYF. The DNA for the CDR3 is TGTGCCAGTAGTGCAGGTTTGGGGAACTACGAGCAGTACTTC. The full variable domain, its missing parts supplied by reference TRBV19 and TRBJ2-7, is DGGITQSPKYLFRKEGQNVTLSCEQNLNHDAMYWYRQDPGQGLRLIYYSQIVNDFQKGDIAEGYSVSREKKESFPLTVTSAQKNPTAFYLCASSAGLGNYEQYFGPGTRLTVT.

The rearrangement links TRBV25-1 to TRBJ1-4; D is unresolved. V was trimmed by 4 bases and J by 6 bases, leaving 15 bases between them. The length of the CDR3 is 15 residues. Germline V gives CDR1 MGHDK, CDR2 SYGVNS. CDR3 nucleotide sequence: TGTGCCAGCAGTGCGACATTGGATACATATGAAAAACTGTTTTTT. Translation gives CASSATLDTYEKLFF.

V and J are TRBV5-8 and TRBJ2-2; 9 bases match TRBD1. The germline gives CDR1 SGHTS, CDR2 YDEGEE. Losses at the gene ends were 5 bases for V and 3 bases for J; bases not matched to a gene: 8. This CDR3 spans 16 amino acids. The CDR3 bases are TGTGCCAGCAGACTACAGGGGGCAAAGCACACCGGGGAGCTGTTTTTT. Its translation is CASRLQGAKHTGELFF.

The V call is TRBV9, the J call TRBJ2-1, with 11 bases lining up with TRBD1. This CDR3 has 17 residues. Germline values: CDR1 SGDLS, CDR2 YYNGEE. V gave up 4 bases and J gave up 3 bases; unmatched junction bases: 9. The CDR3 loop reads CASSLGTGGLGYNEQFF. The CDR3 coding sequence is TGTGCCAGCAGCCTCGGGACAGGGGGATTGGGCTACAATGAGCAGTTCTTC.

V is TRBV30 and J is TRBJ1-2; weak D call: TRBD1 (6 bases). V gave up 1 base and J gave up 0 bases, with 12 bases separating them. In germline, CDR1 is GTSNPN, CDR2 SVGIG (reference sequence). This CDR3 is 15 amino acids long. DNA for the CDR3: TGTGCCTGGAGTGAATACAGGGAAGCTAACTATGGCTACACCTTC. Translated: CAWSEYREANYGYTF.

The CDR3: CASSLGASGRRPTDTQYF. In nucleotides, the CDR3 is TGTGCCAGCAGCTTAGGAGCTAGCGGGAGGCGTCCCACAGATACGCAGTATTTT. This chain links TRBV11-3 with TRBJ2-3; 11 bases agree with TRBD2. The J segment lost 2 bases and the V segment lost 1 base, leaving 8 bases of the junction unmatched. CDR3 length: 18 amino acids. Germline loops: CDR1 SGHNT, CDR2 YENEEA.

The V gene is TRBV5-4, the J gene TRBJ2-5; D not resolved. There are 12 residues in the CDR3. Germline V gene lookup returns CDR1 SGHNT and CDR2 YYREEE (reference sequence). V was pared by 0 bases and J by 5 bases, with 5 bases between. In DNA form, the CDR3 reads TGTGCCAGCAGCTTGGACGGGGAGACCCAGTACTTC. This sequence encodes CASSLDGETQYF. The full variable domain, in which reference TRBV5-4 and TRBJ2-5 provide the parts outside the CDR3, is ETGVTQSPTHLIKTRGQQVTLRCSSQSGHNTVSWYQQALGQGPQFIFQYYREEENGRGNFPPRFSGLQFPNYSSELNVNALELDDSALYLCASSLDGETQYFGPGTRLLVL.

The gene calls are TRBV30 and TRBJ2-7; TRBD2 aligns across 8 bases. CDR3 size: 12 residues. Germline lookup yields CDR1 GTSNPN and CDR2 SVGIG (reference sequence). The V gene end was trimmed by 4 bases and the J gene end by 4 bases; junction bases not matched to a gene: 3. The CDR3 DNA reads TGTGCCTGGACGGGGGGGCAATACGAGCAGTACTTC. Protein sequence: CAWTGGQYEQYF.

The chain links TRBV19 to TRBJ1-5; the match to TRBD1 covers 7 bases. After removal of 7 bases from V and 7 bases from J, the junction contained 10 bases not matched to a gene. CDR3 length equals 14 residues. Germline loops: CDR1 LNHDA, CDR2 SQIVND (reference sequence). The CDR3 is CASTKGRGEQPQHF. CDR3 coding DNA: TGTGCCAGTACTAAGGGCAGGGGGGAGCAGCCCCAGCATTTT.

This rearrangement joins TRBV5-6 to TRBJ2-5, with D perhaps matching TRBD1 or TRBD2 (5 bases each). The closer fit of TRBJ2-7 to the DNA end suggests the J call may be wrong. Germline values: CDR1 SGHDT, CDR2 YYEEEE. The CDR3 length is 16 residues. The CDR3 DNA reads TGTGCCAGCAGCTTCCGTACGGGGCAATATTACTACGAGCAGTACTTC. Its protein product is CASSFRTGQYYYEQYF.

The chain couples TRBV27 to TRBJ1-5; weak D call: TRBD1 (5 bases). The germline CDR1 and CDR2 sequences are MNHEY and SMNVEV (reference sequence). V was shortened by 3 bases and J by 2 bases, with 8 bases between the two germline ends. This CDR3 spans 14 amino acids. The CDR3 coding sequence is TGTGCCAGCAGTTTTGAAGGGGGCAATCAGCCCCAGCATTTT. It codes for CASSFEGGNQPQHF.

The V call is TRBV5-1, the J call TRBJ2-5, with 9 nucleotides matching TRBD2. The CDR3 has 18 residues. Trimming removed 3 bases from V and 4 bases from J; junction bases left unmatched: 16. Germline V gene lookup returns CDR1 SGHRS and CDR2 YFSETQ. The CDR3 sequence is CASSSRPTVAGDLETQYF. CDR3 nucleotide sequence: TGCGCCAGCAGCTCCAGACCCACCGTAGCGGGAGATTTAGAGACCCAGTACTTC.

The gene calls are TRBV6-5 and TRBJ2-7, with TRBD1 identical over 10 bases. Trimming removed 5 bases from V and 6 bases from J; junction bases left unmatched: 7. The germline V gene encodes CDR1 MNHEY and CDR2 SVGAGI. CDR3 length equals 14 residues. CDR3 loop: CASSRDRGSPEQYF. CDR3 nucleotide sequence: TGTGCCAGCAGTCGGGACAGGGGATCCCCCGAGCAGTACTTC.

The chain recombines TRBV7-3 with TRBJ2-1, with 8 bases aligning to TRBD2. J was trimmed by 7 bases and V by 0 bases; bases with no gene match: 5. CDR1 and CDR2 (germline): SGHTA, FQGTGA. This CDR3 contains 15 residues. The chain's CDR3 is CASSLTAGVFNEQFF. The CDR3, as DNA: TGTGCCAGCAGCTTAACAGCGGGAGTATTTAATGAGCAGTTCTTC.

The rearrangement uses TRBV6-1 and TRBJ2-7; the match to TRBD1 covers 9 bases. CDR3 length: 19 residues. The V and J ends lost 4 bases and 5 bases, in that order; junction bases with no gene match: 21. From germline, CDR1 is MNHNS and CDR2 SASEGT. The CDR3, as DNA: TGTGCCAGCAGTGGAATTGTTTTGAGGTCCGGGACAGGGTATGACGAGCAGTACTTC. Translation: CASSGIVLRSGTGYDEQYF.

The CDR3 loop reads CASSGGTSGINEQFF. CDR3 sequence (DNA): TGTGCCAGCAGCGGCGGGACTAGCGGGATCAATGAGCAGTTCTTC. The chain joins TRBV11-3 to TRBJ2-1; 13 nucleotides match TRBD2. Germline-derived CDR1 and CDR2 are SGHNT and YENEEA. There are 15 residues in the CDR3. V dropped 5 bases and J dropped 6; count of bases not matched to a gene: 4.

Of note for this clone: Other nucleotide sequences from this sample produce the same CDR3. This sequence joins TRBV7-3 and TRBJ2-6; D unresolved. The CDR3 is 13 amino acids. Germline V gene sequence: CDR1 SGHTA, CDR2 FQGTGA. V lost 5 bases and J lost 4, with 6 bases in between. CDR3 protein: CASSPAGANVLTF. As DNA, the CDR3 is TGTGCCAGCAGCCCGGCGGGGGCCAACGTCCTGACTTTC.

The rearrangement uses TRBV7-8 and TRBJ1-1; D might be TRBD1 (6 bases). Germline-derived CDR1 and CDR2 are SGHVS and FQNEAQ. Trimming took 5 bases from V and 7 from J, leaving 20 bases between them. This CDR3 is built from 15 residues. The CDR3 spells CASSPLGGKVREAFF. The CDR3, as DNA: TGTGCCAGCAGCCCCCTGGGGGGCAAGGTCCGTGAAGCTTTCTTT. Based on the CDR3 plus reference TRBV7-8 and TRBJ1-1, the full variable domain is GAGVSQSPRYKVAKRGQDVALRCDPISGHVSLFWYQQALGQGPEFLTYFQNEAQLDKSGLPSDRFFAERPEGSVSTLKIQRTQQEDSAVYLCASSPLGGKVREAFFGQGTRLTVV.

This chain connects TRBV28 to TRBJ1-1; 7 bases map to TRBD1. CDR1 and CDR2 from the germline V gene are MDHEN and SYDVKM. Trimming at V came to 4 bases and at J to 5 bases, leaving 7 bases not matched to a gene. This CDR3 region has 14 residues. The CDR3 DNA is TGTGCCAGCAGTTGGGCAGGGGGACGGACTGAAGCTTTCTTT. Its protein is CASSWAGGRTEAFF.

This clone was picked up one time. The chain is built from TRBV19 and TRBJ2-1; 8 bases are a match to TRBD2. V trimming: 3 bases; J trimming: 7 bases; junction bases outside the gene matches: 8. Germline values: CDR1 LNHDA, CDR2 SQIVND (reference sequence). The CDR3 loop spans 15 amino acids. The chain's CDR3 is CASSILAGLGNEQFF. The CDR3 DNA reads as TGTGCCAGTAGTATCTTAGCGGGGCTAGGGAATGAGCAGTTCTTC.

The table lists this clone with a count of one. CDR3 sequence (DNA): TGTGCCAGCAGCGTAGACAGCTGGAGCTCCTACAATGAGCAGTTCTTC. Protein: CASSVDSWSSYNEQFF. The chain has TRBV9 and TRBJ2-1; D is unclear. This CDR3 contains 16 residues. V shed 0 bases and J shed 0 bases, with 10 bases lying between them. Germline V gene lookup returns CDR1 SGDLS and CDR2 YYNGEE.